Shown below are 19 T cell receptor beta chains from a single sample sequenced in a study of blood T cell repertoires in COVID-19. The assay was immunoSEQ multiplex PCR, and TCRdb's table has in-frame clones only and misses some. The sample has around 500,000 clones; approximately 83% are singletons. Sequencing was performed on peripheral blood. Every receptor here comes from a human donor in a cohort sampled during active COVID-19.

V is TRBV5-1 and J is TRBJ1-1, with D uncertain. Trimming removed 4 bases from V and 4 bases from J, with 20 bases in between. Germline lookup yields CDR1 SGHRS and CDR2 YFSETQ. The CDR3 consists of 16 residues. The CDR3 here is CASSRSPWARGTEAFF. The CDR3, as DNA: TGCGCCAGCAGCCGGTCTCCTTGGGCCCGGGGCACTGAAGCTTTCTTT.

The genes are TRBV7-3 and TRBJ2-2; 11 positions match TRBD2. Unmatched junction bases numbered 4, after V lost 5 bases and J lost 5 bases. Germline V gives CDR1 SGHTA, CDR2 FQGTGA. The CDR3 covers 15 residues. The CDR3 is CASSRLAGRTGELFF. In nucleotides, the CDR3 is TGTGCCAGCAGCAGACTAGCGGGAAGAACCGGGGAGCTGTTTTTT.

The chain joins TRBV7-3 to TRBJ2-3, with TRBD2 matching over 10 bases. Germline assignment: CDR1 SGHTA and CDR2 FQGTGA. The V and J ends lost 5 bases and 3 bases, in that order; junction bases with no gene match: 2. The CDR3 extends over 14 amino acids. The CDR3 coding sequence is TGTGCCAGCAGCCTGACTAGCGGGACAGATACGCAGTATTTT. Translating gives CASSLTSGTDTQYF.

The chain recombines TRBV28 with TRBJ2-7; D ambiguous. The CDR3 has 9 amino acids. The germline gives CDR1 MDHEN, CDR2 SYDVKM. V was clipped by 10 bases and J by 5 bases, with 6 bases between them. The CDR3 is CAIYNEQYF. The CDR3 bases are TGTGCCATTTACAACGAGCAGTACTTC.

The CDR3, as DNA: TGTGCCAGCAGCTACCTAGCGGGAGCGTACGATACGCAGTATTTT. Amino acid sequence: CASSYLAGAYDTQYF. The V and J genes are TRBV7-3 and TRBJ2-3, with 10 nucleotides matching TRBD2. This CDR3 spans 15 amino acids. Germline V CDR1 and CDR2: SGHTA, FQGTGA. The trim removed 4 bases at V and 6 bases at J, leaving 7 bases unmatched.

The J gene is TRBJ1-1, the V gene TRBV30, with TRBD1 matching over 8 bases. The germline V gene has CDR1 GTSNPN and CDR2 SVGIG (reference sequence). CDR3 length equals 13 residues. J was trimmed by 3 bases and V by 5 bases; bases with no gene match: 5. CDR3 amino acids: CAWATGEHTEAFF. CDR3 nucleotide sequence: TGTGCCTGGGCGACAGGGGAACACACTGAAGCTTTCTTT.

On this clone: This sample includes further DNA sequences coding for the same CDR3. J is TRBJ1-5 and V is TRBV18; D remains unclear. Germline lookup yields CDR1 KGHSH and CDR2 LQKENI. CDR3 length equals 13 residues. Trimming removed 2 bases at V and 4 bases at J, with 6 bases between. This CDR3 is CASSPGVNQPQHF. DNA for the CDR3: TGTGCCAGCTCACCAGGAGTGAATCAGCCCCAGCATTTT.

CDR3 loop: CATSDAGSTNEKLFF. CDR3 nucleotides: TGTGCCACCAGTGATGCGGGTTCAACTAATGAAAAACTGTTTTTT. The chain employs TRBV24-1 and TRBJ1-4; no clear D. The CDR3 extends over 15 amino acids. Trimming removed 3 bases at V and 0 bases at J, with 7 bases between. Germline CDR1 is KGHDR and CDR2 is SFDVKD.

V usage is TRBV2 and J usage is TRBJ1-1, with 7 bases identical to TRBD1. CDR1 and CDR2 (germline): SNHLY, FYNNEI. This CDR3 has 15 amino acids. The ends lost 5 bases at V and 4 bases at J; junction bases unmatched: 10. The CDR3 DNA follows: TGTGCCAGCAGTTCAGCCACAGGGGCCGGCACTGAAGCTTTCTTT. Amino acids: CASSSATGAGTEAFF.

V and J are TRBV2 and TRBJ2-5; 8 positions agree with TRBD2. The V gene's germline CDR1 is SNHLY and CDR2 FYNNEI. V lost 7 bases to trimming and J lost 5 bases; unmatched junction nucleotides: 18. This CDR3 region has 17 residues. The CDR3 protein is CASTERTSLYPGETQYF. DNA for the CDR3: TGTGCCAGCACCGAGAGGACTAGCCTCTATCCCGGGGAGACCCAGTACTTC.

This clone has a handful of counts. CDR3 sequence reads: CASLWAGGTEAFF. The CDR3 DNA follows: TGTGCCAGTTTGTGGGCAGGGGGCACTGAAGCTTTCTTT. The chain uses TRBV19 and TRBJ1-1, with TRBD1 matching 7 bases. Germline CDR1 and CDR2: LNHDA and SQIVND (reference sequence). This CDR3 has 13 amino acids. V lost 8 bases and J lost 4; bases outside the gene matches: 7. Full variable domain (remainder filled in from reference TRBV19 and TRBJ1-1): DGGITQSPKYLFRKEGQNVTLSCEQNLNHDAMYWYRQDPGQGLRLIYYSQIVNDFQKGDIAEGYSVSREKKESFPLTVTSAQKNPTAFYLCASLWAGGTEAFFGQGTRLTVV.

A note on this clone: One junction end disagrees with the germline gene, perhaps due to a read error. This chain joins TRBV7-7 and TRBJ2-1; possibly TRBD2 for D (6 bases). In germline, CDR1 is SSHAT, CDR2 FNYEAQ (reference sequence). This CDR3 has 15 amino acids. The CDR3 here is CASSLVLVPLGGQFF. Here the CDR3 DNA reads TGTGCTAGCAGCTTAGTTTTAGTGCCGCTCGGGGGGCAGTTCTTC.

This clone was seen only a few times. The gene calls are TRBV3-1 (or the pseudogene TRBV3-2) and TRBJ2-7; 8 positions agree with TRBD1. CDR1 is LGHDT, CDR2 YNNKEL, per germline (reference sequence). V lost 4 bases and J lost 8; bases outside the gene matches: 10. The CDR3 is 14 residues long. CDR3 nucleotide sequence: TGTGCCAGCAGCCCTCCGGGACAGGCTAACCAGCAGTACTTC. It encodes CASSPPGQANQQYF.

This clone was observed a single time. The chain uses TRBV12-3 or TRBV12-4 and TRBJ1-6; D not resolved. The V end lost 3 bases, the J end lost 14 bases, and 8 bases lay between the germline ends. CDR3 length: 11 residues. The CDR3 region is CASSFRQALHF. The CDR3, as DNA: TGTGCCAGCAGTTTCCGGCAGGCCCTCCACTTT.

The rearrangement uses TRBV5-4 and TRBJ1-1; TRBD1 agrees at 11 bases. CDR1 is SGHNT, CDR2 YYREEE, per germline (reference sequence). The CDR3 spans 16 residues. Unmatched junction bases numbered 12, after V lost 4 bases and J lost 7 bases. CDR3: CASSPDWGQGEGEAFF. As DNA, the CDR3 is TGTGCCAGCAGCCCCGACTGGGGACAGGGGGAGGGTGAAGCTTTCTTT.

The V and J genes are TRBV21-1 and TRBJ1-3. TRBV21-1 is designated a pseudogene. The CDR3 sequence is 14 residues long. The CDR3 loop reads CASSKAPRLNTIYF. CDR3 bases: TGTGCCAGCAGCAAAGCGCCGCGGTTAAACACCATATATTTT.

The chain couples TRBV19 to TRBJ1-2; TRBD1 is a possible D gene (6 bases). V shed 4 bases and J shed 0 bases, with 21 bases lying between them. Germline V gives CDR1 LNHDA, CDR2 SQIVND (reference sequence). The CDR3 runs to 18 residues. The CDR3 loop reads CASSTPLLVQGANYGYTF. CDR3 in DNA: TGTGCCAGTAGTACCCCTCTCCTCGTACAGGGTGCTAACTATGGCTACACCTTC.

V usage is TRBV4-1 and J usage is TRBJ2-5; 7 nucleotides line up with TRBD2. The CDR3 covers 15 residues. V lost 0 bases to trimming and J lost 7 bases; unmatched junction nucleotides: 8. The germline V gene has CDR1 MGHRA and CDR2 YSYEKL. The CDR3 loop is CASSQETSQGGTQYF. The CDR3 nucleotides read TGCGCCAGCAGCCAAGAGACTAGCCAGGGCGGGACCCAGTACTTC.

The chain joins TRBV30 to TRBJ2-4; no firm D call. The CDR3 has 12 amino acids. V was trimmed by 3 bases and J by 3 bases, leaving 6 bases between them. Germline values: CDR1 GTSNPN, CDR2 SVGIG (reference sequence). The CDR3 spells CAWSSGKNIQYF. DNA of the CDR3: TGTGCCTGGAGCTCCGGCAAAAACATTCAGTACTTC.